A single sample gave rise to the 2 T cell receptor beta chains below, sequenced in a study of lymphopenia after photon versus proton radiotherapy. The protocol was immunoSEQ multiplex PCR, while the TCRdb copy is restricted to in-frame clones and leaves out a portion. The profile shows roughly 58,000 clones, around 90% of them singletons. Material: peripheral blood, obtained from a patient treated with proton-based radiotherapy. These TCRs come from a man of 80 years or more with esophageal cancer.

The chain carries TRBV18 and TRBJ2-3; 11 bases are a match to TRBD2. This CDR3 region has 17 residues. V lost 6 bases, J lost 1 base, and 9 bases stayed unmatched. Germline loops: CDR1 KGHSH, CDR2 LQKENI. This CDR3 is CASSNGLAGLGTDTQYF. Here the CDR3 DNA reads TGTGCCAGCTCCAACGGACTAGCGGGCCTAGGCACAGATACGCAGTATTTT.

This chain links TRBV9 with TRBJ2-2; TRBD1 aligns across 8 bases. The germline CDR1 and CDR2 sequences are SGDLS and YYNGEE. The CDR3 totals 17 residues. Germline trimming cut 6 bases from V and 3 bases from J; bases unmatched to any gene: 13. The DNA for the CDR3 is TGTGCCAGCAACGAGCCCATGGACAGGGAGGACACCGGGGAGCTGTTTTTT. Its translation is CASNEPMDREDTGELFF.